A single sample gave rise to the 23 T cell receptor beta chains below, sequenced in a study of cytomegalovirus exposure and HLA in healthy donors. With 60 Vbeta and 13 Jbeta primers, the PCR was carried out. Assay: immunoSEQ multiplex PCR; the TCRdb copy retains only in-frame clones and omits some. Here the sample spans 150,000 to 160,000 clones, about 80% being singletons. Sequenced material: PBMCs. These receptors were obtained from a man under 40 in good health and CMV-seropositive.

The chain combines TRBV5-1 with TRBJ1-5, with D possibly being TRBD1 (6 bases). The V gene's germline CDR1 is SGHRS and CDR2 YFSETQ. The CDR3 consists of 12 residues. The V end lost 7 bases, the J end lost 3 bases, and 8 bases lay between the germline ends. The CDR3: CASRQANQPQHF. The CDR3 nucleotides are TGCGCCAGCCGACAGGCCAATCAGCCCCAGCATTTT.

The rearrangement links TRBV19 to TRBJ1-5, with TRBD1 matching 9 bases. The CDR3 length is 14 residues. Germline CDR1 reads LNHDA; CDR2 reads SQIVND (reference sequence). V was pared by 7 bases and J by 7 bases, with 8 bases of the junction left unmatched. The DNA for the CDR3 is TGTGCCAGTACTAACCGGGACAGGGACCAGCCCCAGCATTTT. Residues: CASTNRDRDQPQHF.

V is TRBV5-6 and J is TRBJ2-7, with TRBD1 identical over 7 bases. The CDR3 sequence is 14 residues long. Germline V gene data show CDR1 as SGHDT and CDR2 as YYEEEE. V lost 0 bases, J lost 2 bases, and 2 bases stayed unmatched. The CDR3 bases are TGTGCCAGCAGCTTGGGGACAGGTGCCTACGAGCAGTACTTC. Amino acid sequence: CASSLGTGAYEQYF.

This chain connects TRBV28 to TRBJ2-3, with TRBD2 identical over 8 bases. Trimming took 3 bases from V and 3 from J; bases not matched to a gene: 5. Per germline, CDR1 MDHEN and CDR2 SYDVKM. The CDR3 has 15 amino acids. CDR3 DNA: TGTGCCAGCAGTTTCGCGGGACTAGGAACAGATACGCAGTATTTT. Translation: CASSFAGLGTDTQYF.

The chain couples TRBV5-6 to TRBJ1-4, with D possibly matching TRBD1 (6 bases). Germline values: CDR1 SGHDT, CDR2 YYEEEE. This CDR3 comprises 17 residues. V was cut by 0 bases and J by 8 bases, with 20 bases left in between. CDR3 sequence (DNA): TGTGCCAGCAGCTTGGATGGAGTAACAGGGTTTGGGGAAAAACTGTTTTTT. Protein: CASSLDGVTGFGEKLFF.

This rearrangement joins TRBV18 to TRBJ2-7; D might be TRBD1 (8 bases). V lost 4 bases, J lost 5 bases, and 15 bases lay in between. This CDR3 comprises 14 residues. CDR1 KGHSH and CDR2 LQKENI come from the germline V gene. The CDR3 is CASSHNRGGDEQYF. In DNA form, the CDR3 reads TGTGCCAGCTCACATAACAGGGGGGGAGACGAGCAGTACTTC.

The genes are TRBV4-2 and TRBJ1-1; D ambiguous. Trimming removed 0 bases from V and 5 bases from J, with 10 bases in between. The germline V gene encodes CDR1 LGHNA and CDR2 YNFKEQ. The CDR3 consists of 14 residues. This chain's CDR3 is CASSQEGRQTEAFF. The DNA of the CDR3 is TGTGCCAGCAGCCAAGAGGGGAGACAAACTGAAGCTTTCTTT.

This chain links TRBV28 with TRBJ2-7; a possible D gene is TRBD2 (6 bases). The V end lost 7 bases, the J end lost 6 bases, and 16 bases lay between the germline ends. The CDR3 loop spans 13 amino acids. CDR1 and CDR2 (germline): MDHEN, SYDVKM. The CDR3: CASISLATGEQYF. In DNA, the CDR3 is TGTGCCAGCATCTCGCTAGCGACGGGCGAGCAGTACTTC.

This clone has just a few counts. The CDR3 here is CASSTPGTYEQYF. Written as DNA, the CDR3 is TGTGCCAGCAGTACCCCGGGGACCTACGAGCAGTACTTC. The V call is TRBV6-5, the J call TRBJ2-7; tentative D call: TRBD2 (5 bases). Trimming took off 5 bases at V and 2 bases at J, with 10 bases between the two ends. Germline V gene lookup returns CDR1 MNHEY and CDR2 SVGAGI. There are 13 residues in the CDR3.

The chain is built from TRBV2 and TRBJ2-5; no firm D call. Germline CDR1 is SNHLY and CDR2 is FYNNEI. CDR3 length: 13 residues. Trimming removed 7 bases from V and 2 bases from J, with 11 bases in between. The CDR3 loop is CASTINSQETQYF. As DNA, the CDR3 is TGTGCCAGCACAATTAACAGTCAAGAGACCCAGTACTTC.

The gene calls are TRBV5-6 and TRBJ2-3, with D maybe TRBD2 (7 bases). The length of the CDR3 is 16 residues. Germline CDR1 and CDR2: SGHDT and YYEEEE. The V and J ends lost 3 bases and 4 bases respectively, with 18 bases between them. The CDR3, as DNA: TGTGCCAGCAGCTCGGGCCTGGGGAGGGGGGCAGATACGCAGTATTTT. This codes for CASSSGLGRGADTQYF.

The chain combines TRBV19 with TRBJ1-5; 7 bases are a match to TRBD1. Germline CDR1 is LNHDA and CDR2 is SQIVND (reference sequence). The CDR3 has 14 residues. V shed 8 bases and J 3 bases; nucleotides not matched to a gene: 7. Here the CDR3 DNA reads TGTGCCAGTGGGGGGACAGCTGACAATCAGCCCCAGCATTTT. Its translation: CASGGTADNQPQHF.

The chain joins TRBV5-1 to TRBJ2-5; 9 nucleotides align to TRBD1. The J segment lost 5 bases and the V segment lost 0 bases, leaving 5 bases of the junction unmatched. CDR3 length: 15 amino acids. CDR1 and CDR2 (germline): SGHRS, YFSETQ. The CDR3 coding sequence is TGCGCCAGCAGCTTGGTTCTGACAGGGGGGGAGACCCAGTACTTC. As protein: CASSLVLTGGETQYF.

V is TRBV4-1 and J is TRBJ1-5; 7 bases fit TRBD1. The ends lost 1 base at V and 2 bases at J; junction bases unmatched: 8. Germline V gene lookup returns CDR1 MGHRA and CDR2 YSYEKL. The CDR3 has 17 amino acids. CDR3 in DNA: TGCGCCAGCAGCCAAGTCGGGCCAGGGGGACGCAATCAGCCCCAGCATTTT. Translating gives CASSQVGPGGRNQPQHF.

CDR3 DNA: TGCGCCAGCAGCCCGCCAGGGGCCACCTACGAGCAGTACTTC. It yields the protein CASSPPGATYEQYF. The V gene is TRBV5-1, the J gene TRBJ2-7; D might be TRBD1 (6 bases). CDR1 and CDR2 from the germline V gene are SGHRS and YFSETQ. Trimming left V 4 bases short and J 2 bases short, with 13 bases between. The CDR3 spans 14 residues.

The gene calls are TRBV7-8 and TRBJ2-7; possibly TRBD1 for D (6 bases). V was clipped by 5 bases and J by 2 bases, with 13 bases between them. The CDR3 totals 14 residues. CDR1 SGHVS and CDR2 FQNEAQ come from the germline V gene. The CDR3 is CASSPNRVTYEQYF. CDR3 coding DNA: TGTGCCAGCAGCCCGAACAGGGTTACCTACGAGCAGTACTTC.

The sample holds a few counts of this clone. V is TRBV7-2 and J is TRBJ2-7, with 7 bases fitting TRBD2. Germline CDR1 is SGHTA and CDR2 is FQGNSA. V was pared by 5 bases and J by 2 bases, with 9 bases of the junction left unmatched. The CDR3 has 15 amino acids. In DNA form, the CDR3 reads TGTGCCAGCAGCCCTTCGACCGGACTAGCCTACGAGCAGTACTTC. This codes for CASSPSTGLAYEQYF.

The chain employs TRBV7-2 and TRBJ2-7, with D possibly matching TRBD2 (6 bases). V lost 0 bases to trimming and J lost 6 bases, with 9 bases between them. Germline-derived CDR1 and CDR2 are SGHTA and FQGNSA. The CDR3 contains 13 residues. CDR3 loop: CASSLASEGEQYF. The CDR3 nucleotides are TGTGCCAGCAGCTTAGCGTCGGAGGGCGAGCAGTACTTC.

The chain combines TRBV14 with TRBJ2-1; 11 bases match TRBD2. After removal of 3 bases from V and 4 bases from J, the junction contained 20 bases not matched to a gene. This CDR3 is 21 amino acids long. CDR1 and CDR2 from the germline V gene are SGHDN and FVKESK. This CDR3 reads CASSHRLAGLFRGPFYNEQFF. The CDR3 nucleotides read TGTGCCAGCAGCCACAGACTAGCGGGACTCTTTAGGGGACCTTTTTACAATGAGCAGTTCTTC.

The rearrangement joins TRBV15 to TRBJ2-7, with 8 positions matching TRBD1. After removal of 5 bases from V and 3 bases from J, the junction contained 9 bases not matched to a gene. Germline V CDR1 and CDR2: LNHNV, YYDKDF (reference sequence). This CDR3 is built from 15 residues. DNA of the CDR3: TGTGCCACCAGCCCTCTGAACAGGGGGATCTACGAGCAGTACTTC. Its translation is CATSPLNRGIYEQYF.

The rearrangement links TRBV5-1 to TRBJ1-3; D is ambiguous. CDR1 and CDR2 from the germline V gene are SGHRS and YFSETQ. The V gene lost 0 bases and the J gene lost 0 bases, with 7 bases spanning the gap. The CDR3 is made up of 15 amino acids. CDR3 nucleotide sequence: TGCGCCAGCAGCTTGGACAGCCGCTCTGGAAACACCATATATTTT. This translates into CASSLDSRSGNTIYF.

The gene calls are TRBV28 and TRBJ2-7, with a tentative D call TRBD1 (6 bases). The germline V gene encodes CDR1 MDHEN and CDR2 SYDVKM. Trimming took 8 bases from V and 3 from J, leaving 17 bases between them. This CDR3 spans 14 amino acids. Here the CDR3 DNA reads TGTGCCAGCTGGTCCGGGACACGAGACTACGAGCAGTACTTC. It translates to CASWSGTRDYEQYF. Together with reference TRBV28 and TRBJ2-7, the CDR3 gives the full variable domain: DVKVTQSSRYLVKRTGEKVFLECVQDMDHENMFWYRQDPGLGLRLIYFSYDVKMKEKGDIPEGYSVSREKKERFSLILESASTNQTSMYLCASWSGTRDYEQYFGPGTRLTVT.

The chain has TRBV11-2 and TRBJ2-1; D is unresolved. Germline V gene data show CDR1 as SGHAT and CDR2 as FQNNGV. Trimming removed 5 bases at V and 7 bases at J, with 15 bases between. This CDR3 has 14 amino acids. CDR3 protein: CASSPRPDKNEQFF. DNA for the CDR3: TGTGCCAGCAGCCCTAGACCGGATAAGAATGAGCAGTTCTTC.